A single sample is the source of the 27 T cell receptor beta chains below, sequenced in a study of T cell changes during pregnancy in multiple sclerosis. The method was immunoSEQ multiplex PCR; TCRdb's version includes in-frame clones alone and lacks a portion of them. The sample records roughly 76,000 clones, 85% to 95% being singletons. This specimen was CD4+ T cells from peripheral blood mononuclear cells, taken after pregnancy. These receptors were collected from a female donor with multiple sclerosis, enrolled in a pregnancy study.

The chain has TRBV5-5 and TRBJ2-7, with 7 positions matching TRBD1. CDR1 is SGHKS and CDR2 is YYEKEE in the germline V gene (reference sequence). The CDR3 spans 15 residues. V lost 4 bases to trimming and J lost 4 bases; unmatched junction nucleotides: 11. The CDR3 DNA follows: TGTGCCAGCAGCCTGCCCCCTGGACAGGAATACGAGCAGTACTTC. Translated: CASSLPPGQEYEQYF.

The chain combines TRBV5-5 with TRBJ2-2; 8 bases match TRBD2. The CDR3 length is 16 residues. Per germline, CDR1 SGHKS and CDR2 YYEKEE (reference sequence). The ends lost 0 bases at V and 5 bases at J; junction bases unmatched: 6. The CDR3 region has the DNA TGTGCCAGCAGCTTGGTCGGGGGGGCTGCGACCGGGGAGCTGTTTTTT. This sequence encodes CASSLVGGAATGELFF. Combining the CDR3 with reference TRBV5-5 and TRBJ2-2 gives the whole variable domain DAGVTQSPTHLIKTRGQQVTLRCSPISGHKSVSWYQQVLGQGPQFIFQYYEKEERGRGNFPDRFSARQFPNYSSELNVNALLLGDSALYLCASSLVGGAATGELFFGEGSRLTVL.

J is TRBJ2-4 and V is TRBV7-3; 8 bases fit TRBD1. Germline trimming cut 4 bases from V and 9 bases from J; bases unmatched to any gene: 8. Per germline, CDR1 SGHTA and CDR2 FQGTGA. The CDR3 is made up of 14 amino acids. CDR3 DNA sequence: TGTGCCAGCAGCTCGGGACAGGAGAACGGCATTCAGTACTTC. It specifies CASSSGQENGIQYF.

The gene calls are TRBV5-1 and TRBJ2-7; a possible D gene is TRBD1 (5 bases). The CDR3 sequence is 14 residues long. Trimming removed 1 base from V and 4 bases from J, with 12 bases in between. Germline loops: CDR1 SGHRS, CDR2 YFSETQ. The CDR3 loop reads CASSLQTASYEQYF. In DNA, the CDR3 is TGCGCCAGCAGCTTGCAGACAGCGTCATACGAGCAGTACTTC.

V usage is TRBV25-1 and J usage is TRBJ2-3; D may be TRBD1 (6 bases). The CDR3 consists of 13 residues. The V gene's germline CDR1 is MGHDK and CDR2 SYGVNS. The V and J ends lost 6 bases and 5 bases respectively, with 12 bases between them. CDR3 region: CASSNLRGDTQYF. The CDR3, as DNA: TGTGCCAGCAGCAACCTCAGGGGAGATACGCAGTATTTT.

The chain recombines TRBV7-9 with TRBJ2-3; a weak D match, TRBD2 (5 bases). Trimming took 5 bases from V and 0 from J, leaving 15 bases between them. In germline, CDR1 is SEHNR, CDR2 FQNEAQ (reference sequence). The CDR3 runs 16 residues. The DNA for the CDR3 is TGTGCCAGCAGCGTGCTAGCTGGATCTAGCACAGATACGCAGTATTTT. As protein: CASSVLAGSSTDTQYF. Based on the CDR3 plus reference TRBV7-9 and TRBJ2-3, the full variable domain is DTGVSQNPRHKITKRGQNVTFRCDPISEHNRLYWYRQTLGQGPEFLTYFQNEAQLEKSRLLSDRFSAERPKGSFSTLEIQRTEQGDSAMYLCASSVLAGSSTDTQYFGPGTRLTVL.

The genes are TRBV6-1 and TRBJ1-5; D is perhaps TRBD1 (6 bases). The CDR3 covers 15 residues. V lost 5 bases and J lost 0, with 11 bases in between. Per the germline V gene, CDR1 is MNHNS and CDR2 is SASEGT. CDR3 region: CASSFLQGSNQPQHF. The CDR3 DNA sequence: TGTGCCAGCAGTTTTCTACAGGGTAGCAATCAGCCCCAGCATTTT.

This clone was counted a single time. The chain has TRBV28 and TRBJ1-2; no clear D gene. Germline CDR1 MDHEN, CDR2 SYDVKM. Trimming removed 6 bases from V and 6 bases from J, with 14 bases in between. The length of the CDR3 is 13 residues. DNA for the CDR3: TGTGCCAGCAGAGTCCAGGCGAGAAATGGCTACACCTTC. Protein product: CASRVQARNGYTF.

The chain carries TRBV7-3 and TRBJ2-3; weak D call: TRBD2 (6 bases). The CDR3 consists of 14 residues. Germline V lookup: CDR1 SGHTA, CDR2 FQGTGA. V was clipped by 5 bases and J by 4 bases, with 13 bases between them. CDR3 region: CASSPISGADTQYF. CDR3 sequence (DNA): TGTGCCAGCAGCCCCATCTCGGGGGCAGATACGCAGTATTTT.

V is TRBV18 and J is TRBJ2-5, with TRBD2 matching 7 bases. The V gene end was trimmed by 3 bases and the J gene end by 5 bases; junction bases not matched to a gene: 9. The germline CDR1 and CDR2 sequences are KGHSH and LQKENI. The CDR3 sequence is 15 residues long. Here the CDR3 reads CASSPGLGAGETQYF. CDR3 in DNA: TGTGCCAGCTCACCCGGACTAGGGGCTGGGGAGACCCAGTACTTC.

The V gene is TRBV28, the J gene TRBJ2-7, with TRBD1 identical over 8 bases. This CDR3 is 14 amino acids long. V dropped 3 bases and J dropped 6; count of bases not matched to a gene: 7. Germline CDR1 MDHEN, CDR2 SYDVKM. The CDR3 sequence: CASSFVDRGSEQYF. The CDR3 DNA reads as TGTGCCAGCAGTTTCGTAGACAGGGGCTCCGAGCAGTACTTC. Drawing the rest from reference TRBV28 and TRBJ2-7, the complete variable domain is DVKVTQSSRYLVKRTGEKVFLECVQDMDHENMFWYRQDPGLGLRLIYFSYDVKMKEKGDIPEGYSVSREKKERFSLILESASTNQTSMYLCASSFVDRGSEQYFGPGTRLTVT.

This chain uses TRBV9 with TRBJ1-1, with 7 bases fitting TRBD1. V was pared by 4 bases and J by 5 bases, with 11 bases of the junction left unmatched. CDR3 length: 15 residues. Germline-derived CDR1 and CDR2 are SGDLS and YYNGEE. The CDR3 loop is CASSPTQGVRTEAFF. The CDR3 nucleotides read TGTGCCAGCAGCCCAACGCAGGGGGTTAGAACTGAAGCTTTCTTT.

The V and J genes are TRBV6-5 and TRBJ1-5; maybe TRBD1 (6 bases). V was clipped by 6 bases and J by 5 bases, with 14 bases between them. In germline, CDR1 is MNHEY, CDR2 SVGAGI. CDR3 length: 14 amino acids. CDR3 region: CASSRTGSYQPQHF. For the CDR3, the DNA is TGTGCCAGCAGCCGAACAGGGTCCTATCAGCCCCAGCATTTT.

V usage is TRBV5-6 and J usage is TRBJ2-2; TRBD1 is a possible D gene (5 bases). Looked up from germline, CDR1 is SGHDT and CDR2 is YYEEEE. V shed 2 bases and J shed 6 bases, with 14 bases lying between them. The CDR3 has 15 residues. The CDR3 nucleotides read TGTGCCAGCAGCTTTGGAAGGGGAAGCGCCGGGGAGCTGTTTTTT. Its translation is CASSFGRGSAGELFF. Full variable domain (outside the CDR3, taken from reference TRBV5-6 and TRBJ2-2): DAGVTQSPTHLIKTRGQQVTLRCSPKSGHDTVSWYQQALGQGPQFIFQYYEEEERQRGNFPDRFSGHQFPNYSSELNVNALLLGDSALYLCASSFGRGSAGELFFGEGSRLTVL.

The chain carries TRBV10-3 and TRBJ2-2; D gene unclear. Trimming stripped 4 bases from V and 3 bases from J, with 9 bases between. Germline V gives CDR1 ENHRY, CDR2 SYGVKD. The CDR3 runs 14 residues. The CDR3 sequence: CAISGNRDTGELFF. The CDR3, as DNA: TGTGCCATCAGTGGAAACAGAGACACCGGGGAGCTGTTTTTT.

The rearrangement uses TRBV19 and TRBJ2-1; 15 nucleotides agree with TRBD2. The V and J ends lost 6 bases and 1 base, in that order; junction bases with no gene match: 7. The length of the CDR3 is 18 residues. The germline V gene has CDR1 LNHDA and CDR2 SQIVND (reference sequence). CDR3 residues: CASSTGTSGRWSYNEQFF. The CDR3 DNA reads as TGTGCCAGTAGCACCGGGACTAGCGGGAGGTGGTCCTACAATGAGCAGTTCTTC.

This clone was seen just once. The chain is built from TRBV30 and TRBJ1-4, with D possibly matching TRBD1 (5 bases). From germline, CDR1 is GTSNPN and CDR2 SVGIG (reference sequence). The V and J ends lost 2 bases and 13 bases respectively, with 14 bases between them. The CDR3 covers 12 residues. The CDR3 is CAWSRGDEVLFF. Here the CDR3 DNA reads TGTGCCTGGAGTCGGGGGGACGAGGTACTGTTTTTT.

This chain links TRBV11-2 with TRBJ2-5; TRBD1 might be the D (6 bases). From germline, CDR1 is SGHAT and CDR2 FQNNGV. V was clipped by 4 bases and J by 4 bases, with 10 bases between them. This CDR3 is 13 amino acids long. CDR3 in amino acids: CASSSDRAETQYF. The DNA for the CDR3 is TGTGCCAGCAGCTCGGACAGAGCAGAGACCCAGTACTTC.

V is TRBV7-2 and J is TRBJ1-1; 10 bases fit TRBD1. The V gene's germline CDR1 is SGHTA and CDR2 FQGNSA. This CDR3 comprises 13 residues. J gave up 7 bases and V 1 base, and 0 bases lay outside the gene matches. The CDR3 DNA reads as TGTGCCAGCAGCTTAGGGGACAGGGGTGAAGCTTTCTTT. Protein: CASSLGDRGEAFF. The full variable domain, its missing parts supplied by reference TRBV7-2 and TRBJ1-1, is GAGVSQSPSNKVTEKGKDVELRCDPISGHTALYWYRQSLGQGLEFLIYFQGNSAPDKSGLPSDRFSAERTGGSVSTLTIQRTQQEDSAVYLCASSLGDRGEAFFGQGTRLTVV.

The chain carries TRBV10-1 and TRBJ1-2; maybe TRBD1 (5 bases). The V end was cut by 3 bases, the J end by 3 bases, with 8 bases between. Germline V gene data show CDR1 as WNHNN and CDR2 as SYGVQD (reference sequence). The CDR3 covers 13 residues. The CDR3, as DNA: TGCGCCAGCAGTGAAGGCAGGGACTATGGCTACACCTTC. This gives the protein CASSEGRDYGYTF.

V is TRBV11-2 and J is TRBJ2-5; 9 nucleotides agree with TRBD1. The CDR3 totals 15 residues. With V trimmed by 4 bases and J by 4 bases, 7 bases remained unmatched. CDR1 and CDR2 (germline): SGHAT, FQNNGV. The CDR3 nucleotides read TGTGCCAGCAGCTCCGGGACAGGGATAATAGAGACCCAGTACTTC. Translated, it gives CASSSGTGIIETQYF.

V usage is TRBV7-9 and J usage is TRBJ2-4; D is uncertain. This CDR3 is built from 14 residues. The V gene lost 4 bases and the J gene lost 0 bases, with 7 bases spanning the gap. The germline CDR1 and CDR2 sequences are SEHNR and FQNEAQ (reference sequence). In DNA, the CDR3 is TGTGCCAGCAGCTCCCAACTAGCCAAAAACATTCAGTACTTC. Protein: CASSSQLAKNIQYF.

The chain uses TRBV19 and TRBJ1-1, with 10 bases lining up with TRBD1. The germline V gene has CDR1 LNHDA and CDR2 SQIVND (reference sequence). The CDR3 consists of 17 residues. The ends lost 5 bases at V and 3 bases at J; junction bases unmatched: 12. The CDR3 loop is CASSVILGQGFDTEAFF. CDR3 DNA sequence: TGTGCCAGTAGTGTTATTTTGGGACAGGGGTTTGACACTGAAGCTTTCTTT.

The V gene is TRBV6-1, the J gene TRBJ1-1; 9 bases map to TRBD1. The CDR3 length is 14 residues. Germline values: CDR1 MNHNS, CDR2 SASEGT. Trimming took 5 bases from V and 7 from J; bases not matched to a gene: 8. CDR3 loop: CASSFDRGLDEAFF. In DNA, the CDR3 is TGTGCCAGCAGTTTCGACAGGGGGTTGGATGAAGCTTTCTTT.

The V gene is TRBV6-5, the J gene TRBJ1-4; 7 bases match TRBD1. CDR1 is MNHEY, CDR2 SVGAGI, per germline. The junction had 7 bases not matched to a gene; V was cut back by 5 bases and J by 7 bases. This CDR3 spans 14 amino acids. The DNA for the CDR3 is TGTGCCAGCAGTAGAGACGGACAGGCTGAAAAACTGTTTTTT. It is translated as CASSRDGQAEKLFF.

This sequence joins TRBV9 and TRBJ1-3; weak D call: TRBD1 (6 bases). Germline CDR1 and CDR2: SGDLS and YYNGEE. V dropped 3 bases and J dropped 2 bases, with 27 bases sitting between them. The CDR3 is 20 residues long. The CDR3 region is CASSEAPGDGNRGAGNTIYF. For the CDR3, the DNA is TGTGCCAGCAGCGAGGCCCCAGGGGACGGGAACCGGGGGGCTGGAAACACCATATATTTT.

The chain combines TRBV27 with TRBJ2-7; TRBD2 aligns across 7 bases. CDR1 is MNHEY, CDR2 SMNVEV, per germline (reference sequence). With V trimmed by 5 bases and J by 1 base, 5 bases remained unmatched. CDR3 length: 14 amino acids. CDR3 protein: CASSALARSYEQYF. The CDR3 bases are TGTGCCAGCAGTGCACTAGCGCGTTCCTACGAGCAGTACTTC.